Below are 7 T cell receptor beta chains sequenced from a single sample in a study of blood T cell repertoires in COVID-19. The table came from immunoSEQ multiplex PCR; TCRdb's copy has only in-frame clones and leaves some out. The table shows roughly 150,000 clones, with around four fifths occurring only once. Material for sequencing was peripheral blood. These receptors were collected from a woman older than 75 with active or convalescent COVID-19.

This clone was recorded once. The gene calls are TRBV6-2 or TRBV6-3 and TRBJ1-1, with unresolved D. The CDR3 spans 11 residues. V was shortened by 5 bases and J by 7 bases, with 8 bases between the two germline ends. Germline-derived CDR1 and CDR2 are MNHEY and SVGEGT. The CDR3 bases are TGTGCCAGCAGTAACGGGATTGAAGCTTTCTTT. This encodes CASSNGIEAFF.

The J gene is TRBJ2-5, the V gene TRBV9; D might be TRBD2 (6 bases). The length of the CDR3 is 16 residues. Germline CDR1 is SGDLS and CDR2 is YYNGEE. Trimming took 3 bases from V and 3 from J, leaving 18 bases between them. CDR3 loop: CASSAAVAGLKETQYF. DNA of the CDR3: TGTGCCAGCAGCGCCGCGGTCGCGGGGCTGAAAGAGACCCAGTACTTC.

The chain couples TRBV10-3 to TRBJ1-1, with 7 bases fitting TRBD1. V shed 4 bases, J shed 8 bases, and the junction held 7 bases outside the gene matches. The germline CDR1 and CDR2 sequences are ENHRY and SYGVKD. The CDR3 length is 13 residues. CDR3 in amino acids: CAISAGGRDEAFF. The CDR3 nucleotides read TGTGCCATCAGTGCAGGGGGGCGGGACGAAGCTTTCTTT.

This clone was detected only once. The chain links TRBV7-6 to TRBJ1-5, with TRBD1 matching 7 bases. V dropped 1 base and J dropped 2; count of bases not matched to a gene: 5. CDR1 and CDR2 (germline): SGHVS, FNYEAQ. The CDR3 runs to 16 residues. The CDR3 region is CASSLVDRDGNQPQHF. The CDR3 DNA sequence: TGTGCCAGCAGCTTAGTTGACAGGGATGGCAATCAGCCCCAGCATTTT.

This chain connects TRBV6-5 to TRBJ1-5, with TRBD1 matching 7 bases. J was trimmed by 0 bases and V by 4 bases; bases with no gene match: 3. The CDR3 consists of 15 residues. CDR1 is MNHEY, CDR2 SVGAGI, per germline. The CDR3 region is CASSSTGISNQPQHF. CDR3 nucleotides: TGTGCCAGCAGTTCGACAGGGATTAGCAATCAGCCCCAGCATTTT.

The rearrangement links TRBV11-3 to TRBJ2-3; 15 positions agree with TRBD2. The CDR3 totals 18 residues. Germline assignment: CDR1 SGHNT and CDR2 YENEEA. V trimming: 11 bases; J trimming: 1 base; junction bases outside the gene matches: 13. The CDR3 coding sequence is TGTGCCTGTCGTAAGCAGGGACTAGCGGGGGGACGCACAGATACGCAGTATTTT. Protein: CACRKQGLAGGRTDTQYF.

The V call is TRBV6-1, the J call TRBJ2-2, with 12 bases aligning to TRBD2. There are 17 residues in the CDR3. V shed 7 bases, J shed 2 bases, and the junction held 8 bases outside the gene matches. Germline values: CDR1 MNHNS, CDR2 SASEGT. CDR3 in DNA: TGTGCCAGCATTGAGGGAGGACTAGCGGGAAACACCGGGGAGCTGTTTTTT. Encoded protein: CASIEGGLAGNTGELFF.